This entry concerns a single TCR beta chain. This sample stems from a study of identical twins' blood T cells. TCR cDNA libraries came from RNA via a modified published protocol. TCRdb analysed the 5' RACE reads with MiXCR anew, one entry per CDR3 protein. Here the sample spans 350,000 to 450,000 distinct CDR3 sequences, roughly 31% being singletons. Germline loops: CDR1 KGHSH, CDR2 LQKENI. The CDR3 has 14 residues. The V and J ends lost 3 bases and 2 bases respectively, with 10 bases between them. This clonotype was sampled from a woman aged 18-49 years in good health. The sequenced sample consisted of PBMCs. The rearrangement links TRBV18 to TRBJ1-1, with D maybe TRBD1 (6 bases). The CDR3 sequence is CASSPPQGNTEAFF. CDR3 DNA sequence: TGTGCCAGCTCACCGCCACAGGGAAACACTGAAGCTTTCTTT.